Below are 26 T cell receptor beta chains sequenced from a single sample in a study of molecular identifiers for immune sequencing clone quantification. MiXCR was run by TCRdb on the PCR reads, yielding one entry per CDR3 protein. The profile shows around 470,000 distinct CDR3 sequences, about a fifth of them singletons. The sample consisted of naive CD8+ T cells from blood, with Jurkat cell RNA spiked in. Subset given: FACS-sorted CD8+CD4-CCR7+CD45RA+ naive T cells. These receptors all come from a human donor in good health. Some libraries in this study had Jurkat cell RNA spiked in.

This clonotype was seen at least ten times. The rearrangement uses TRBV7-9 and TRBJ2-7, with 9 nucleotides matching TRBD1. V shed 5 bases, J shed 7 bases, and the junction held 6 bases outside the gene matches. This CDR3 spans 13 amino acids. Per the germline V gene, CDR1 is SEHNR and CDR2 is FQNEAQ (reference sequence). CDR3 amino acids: CASSKGTGIEQYF. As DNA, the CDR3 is TGTGCCAGCAGCAAGGGGACAGGGATTGAGCAGTACTTC.

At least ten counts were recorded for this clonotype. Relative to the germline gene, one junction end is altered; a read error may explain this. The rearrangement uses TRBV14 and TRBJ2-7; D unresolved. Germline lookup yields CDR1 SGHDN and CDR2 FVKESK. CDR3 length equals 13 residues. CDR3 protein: CASSQDWSYEQYF. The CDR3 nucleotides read TGCGCCAGCAGCCAAGATTGGAGCTACGAGCAGTACTTC. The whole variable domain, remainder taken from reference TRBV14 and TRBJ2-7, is EAGVTQFPSHSVIEKGQTVTLRCDPISGHDNLYWYRRVMGKEIKFLLHFVKESKQDESGMPNNRFLAERTGGTYSTLKVQPAELEDSGVYFCASSQDWSYEQYFGPGTRLTVT.

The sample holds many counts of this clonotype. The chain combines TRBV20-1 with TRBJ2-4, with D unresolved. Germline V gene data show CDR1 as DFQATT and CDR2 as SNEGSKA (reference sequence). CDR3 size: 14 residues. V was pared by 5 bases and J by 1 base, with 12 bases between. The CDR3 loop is CSAGPAWAKNIQYF. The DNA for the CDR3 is TGCAGTGCTGGTCCAGCGTGGGCCAAAAACATTCAGTACTTC.

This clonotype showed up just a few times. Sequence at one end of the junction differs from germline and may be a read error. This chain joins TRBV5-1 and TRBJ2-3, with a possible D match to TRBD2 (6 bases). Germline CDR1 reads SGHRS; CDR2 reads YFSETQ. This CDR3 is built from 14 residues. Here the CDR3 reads CVSRTRDFSNTQYF. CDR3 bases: TGCGTCAGCAGGACAAGGGACTTTTCAAATACGCAGTATTTT.

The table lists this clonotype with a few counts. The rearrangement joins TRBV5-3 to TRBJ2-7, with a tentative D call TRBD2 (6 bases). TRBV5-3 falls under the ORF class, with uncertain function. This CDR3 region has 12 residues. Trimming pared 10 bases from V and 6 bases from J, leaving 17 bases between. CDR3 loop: CAVTRRELEQYF. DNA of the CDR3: TGTGCCGTCACGAGGCGGGAACTCGAGCAGTACTTC.

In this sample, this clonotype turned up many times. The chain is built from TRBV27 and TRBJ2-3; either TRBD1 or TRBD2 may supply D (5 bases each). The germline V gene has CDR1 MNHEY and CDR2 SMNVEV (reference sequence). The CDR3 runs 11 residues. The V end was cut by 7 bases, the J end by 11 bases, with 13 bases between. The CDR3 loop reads CASNYGTGQYF. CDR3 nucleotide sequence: TGTGCCAGCAATTACGGGACGGGGCAGTATTTT.

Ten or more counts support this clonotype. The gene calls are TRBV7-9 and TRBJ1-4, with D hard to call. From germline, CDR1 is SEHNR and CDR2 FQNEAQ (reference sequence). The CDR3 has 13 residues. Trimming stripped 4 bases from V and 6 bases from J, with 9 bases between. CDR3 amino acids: CASSSYTDEKLFF. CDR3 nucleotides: TGTGCCAGCAGCTCCTACACCGATGAAAAACTGTTTTTT.

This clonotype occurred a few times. CDR3 nucleotides: TGCAGTGCTAGAGAGGCAAGGACTAATGAAAAACTGTTTTTT. It codes for CSAREARTNEKLFF. V and J are TRBV20-1 and TRBJ1-4, with D uncertain. CDR1 is DFQATT, CDR2 SNEGSKA, per germline (reference sequence). Trimming left V 0 bases short and J 2 bases short, with 7 bases between. CDR3 length equals 14 residues.

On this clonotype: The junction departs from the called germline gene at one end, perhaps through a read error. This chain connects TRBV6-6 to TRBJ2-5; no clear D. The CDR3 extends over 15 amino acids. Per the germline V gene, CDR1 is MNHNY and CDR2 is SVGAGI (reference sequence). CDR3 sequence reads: CASSSRSTVQETQCF. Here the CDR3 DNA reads TGTGCCAGCAGTTCCCGCTCCACGGTCCAAGAGACCCAGTGCTTC.

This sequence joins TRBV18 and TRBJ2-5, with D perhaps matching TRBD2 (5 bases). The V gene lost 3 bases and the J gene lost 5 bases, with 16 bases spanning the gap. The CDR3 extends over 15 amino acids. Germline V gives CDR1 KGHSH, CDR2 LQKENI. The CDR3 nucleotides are TGTGCCAGCTCACCGGAGGTCCAATTAGCGGAGACCCAGTACTTC. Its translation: CASSPEVQLAETQYF.

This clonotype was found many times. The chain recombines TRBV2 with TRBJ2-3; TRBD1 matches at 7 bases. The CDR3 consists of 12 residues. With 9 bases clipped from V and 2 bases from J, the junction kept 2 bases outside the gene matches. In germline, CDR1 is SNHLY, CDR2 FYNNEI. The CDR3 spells CARGTDTDTQYF. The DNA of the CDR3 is TGTGCCAGGGGGACAGACACAGATACGCAGTATTTT.

This CDR3 is CASSQSWQINEKLFF. DNA for the CDR3: TGCGCCAGCAGCCAAAGCTGGCAGATCAATGAAAAACTGTTTTTT. V usage is TRBV4-3 and J usage is TRBJ1-4, with no clear D. V shed 2 bases and J shed 5 bases, with 12 bases lying between them. CDR1 and CDR2 (germline): LGHNA, YSLEER. The CDR3 totals 15 residues.

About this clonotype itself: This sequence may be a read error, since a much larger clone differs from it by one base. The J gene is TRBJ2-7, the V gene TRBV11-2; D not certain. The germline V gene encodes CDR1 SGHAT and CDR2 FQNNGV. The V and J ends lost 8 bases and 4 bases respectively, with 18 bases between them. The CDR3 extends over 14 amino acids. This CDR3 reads CASGPYSLGYEQYF. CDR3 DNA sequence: TGTGCCAGCGGCCCCTACTCCCTCGGGTACGAGCAGTACTTC.

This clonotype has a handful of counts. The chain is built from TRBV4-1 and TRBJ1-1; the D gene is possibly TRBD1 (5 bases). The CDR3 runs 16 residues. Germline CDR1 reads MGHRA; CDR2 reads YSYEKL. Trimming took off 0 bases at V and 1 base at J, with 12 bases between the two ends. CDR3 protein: CASSQDWGLGNTEAFF. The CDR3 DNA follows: TGCGCCAGCAGCCAAGATTGGGGGTTGGGGAACACTGAAGCTTTCTTT.

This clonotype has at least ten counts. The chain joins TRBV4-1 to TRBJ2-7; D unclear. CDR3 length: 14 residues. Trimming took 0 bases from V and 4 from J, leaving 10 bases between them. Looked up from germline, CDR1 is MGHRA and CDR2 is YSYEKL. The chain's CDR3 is CASSQEKGWYEQYF. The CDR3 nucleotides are TGCGCCAGCAGCCAAGAAAAGGGTTGGTACGAGCAGTACTTC.

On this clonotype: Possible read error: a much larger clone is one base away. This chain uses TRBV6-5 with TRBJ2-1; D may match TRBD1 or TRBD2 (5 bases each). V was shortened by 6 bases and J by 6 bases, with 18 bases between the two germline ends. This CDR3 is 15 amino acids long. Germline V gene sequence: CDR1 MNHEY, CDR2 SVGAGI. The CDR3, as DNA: TGTGCCAGCAGCCCGGGACGACCCACCTGCAATGAGCAGTTCTTC. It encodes CASSPGRPTCNEQFF.

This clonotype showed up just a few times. CDR3 bases: TGTGCCACCAGTGTGGGAAACGAGCAGTACTTC. Amino acids: CATSVGNEQYF. This chain uses TRBV24-1 with TRBJ2-7; D remains unclear. This CDR3 contains 11 residues. Germline lookup yields CDR1 KGHDR and CDR2 SFDVKD. Trimming took off 5 bases at V and 5 bases at J, with 6 bases between the two ends.

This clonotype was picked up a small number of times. The CDR3 DNA follows: TGTGCCAGCAGTGAAAAGACAGCTCTAATTGAAAAACTGTTTTTT. It codes for CASSEKTALIEKLFF. The genes are TRBV2 and TRBJ1-4, with a weak D call TRBD1 (5 bases). V lost 2 bases to trimming and J lost 7 bases, with 14 bases between them. The CDR3 is 15 amino acids. Germline V gene data show CDR1 as SNHLY and CDR2 as FYNNEI. The whole variable domain, remainder taken from reference TRBV2 and TRBJ1-4, is EPEVTQTPSHQVTQMGQEVILRCVPISNHLYFYWYRQILGQKVEFLVSFYNNEISEKSEIFDDQFSVERPDGSNFTLKIRSTKLEDSAMYFCASSEKTALIEKLFFGSGTQLSVL.

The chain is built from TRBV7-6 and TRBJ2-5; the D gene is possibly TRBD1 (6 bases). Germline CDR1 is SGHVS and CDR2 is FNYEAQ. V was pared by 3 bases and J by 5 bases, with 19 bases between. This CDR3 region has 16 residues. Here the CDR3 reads CASSLNYQQGPETQYF. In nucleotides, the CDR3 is TGTGCCAGCAGCTTGAACTACCAACAGGGACCGGAGACCCAGTACTTC.

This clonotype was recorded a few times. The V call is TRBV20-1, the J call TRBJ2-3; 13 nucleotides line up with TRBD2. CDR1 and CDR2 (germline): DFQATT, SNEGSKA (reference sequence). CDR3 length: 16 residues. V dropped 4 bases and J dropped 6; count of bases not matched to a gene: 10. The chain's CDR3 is CSAKGLAGVIFDTQYF. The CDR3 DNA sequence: TGCAGTGCTAAAGGACTAGCGGGAGTGATTTTCGATACGCAGTATTTT.

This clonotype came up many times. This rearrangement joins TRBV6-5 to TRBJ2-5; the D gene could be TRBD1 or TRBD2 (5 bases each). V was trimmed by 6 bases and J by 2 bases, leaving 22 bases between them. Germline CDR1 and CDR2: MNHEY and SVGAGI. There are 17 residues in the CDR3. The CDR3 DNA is TGTGCCAGCAGGAGTTTCAGTCAGGGAGTCCCTCAAGAGACCCAGTACTTC. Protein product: CASRSFSQGVPQETQYF.

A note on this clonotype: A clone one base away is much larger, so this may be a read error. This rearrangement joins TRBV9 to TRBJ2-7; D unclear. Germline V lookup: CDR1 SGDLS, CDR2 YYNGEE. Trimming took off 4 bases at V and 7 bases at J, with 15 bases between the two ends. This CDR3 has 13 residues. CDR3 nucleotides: TGTGCCAGCAGCTCCGCGCCCCAACGTGAGCAGTACTTC. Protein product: CASSSAPQREQYF.

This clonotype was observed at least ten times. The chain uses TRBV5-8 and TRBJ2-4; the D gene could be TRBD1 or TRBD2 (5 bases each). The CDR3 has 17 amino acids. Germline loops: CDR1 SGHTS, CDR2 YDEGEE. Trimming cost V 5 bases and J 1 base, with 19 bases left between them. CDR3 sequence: CASRLGPPRKAKNIQYF. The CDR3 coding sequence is TGTGCCAGCAGACTGGGACCCCCAAGGAAGGCCAAAAACATTCAGTACTTC.

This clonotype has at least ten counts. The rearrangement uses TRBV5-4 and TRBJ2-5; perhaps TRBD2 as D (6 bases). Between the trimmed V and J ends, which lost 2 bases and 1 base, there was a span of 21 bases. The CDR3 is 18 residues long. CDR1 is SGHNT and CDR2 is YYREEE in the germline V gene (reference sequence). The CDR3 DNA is TGTGCCAGCAGCTTAGGCGGATGGGAGGACGGGTTCCAAGAGACCCAGTACTTC. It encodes CASSLGGWEDGFQETQYF. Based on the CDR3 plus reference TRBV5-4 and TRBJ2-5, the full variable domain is ETGVTQSPTHLIKTRGQQVTLRCSSQSGHNTVSWYQQALGQGPQFIFQYYREEENGRGNFPPRFSGLQFPNYSSELNVNALELDDSALYLCASSLGGWEDGFQETQYFGPGTRLLVL.

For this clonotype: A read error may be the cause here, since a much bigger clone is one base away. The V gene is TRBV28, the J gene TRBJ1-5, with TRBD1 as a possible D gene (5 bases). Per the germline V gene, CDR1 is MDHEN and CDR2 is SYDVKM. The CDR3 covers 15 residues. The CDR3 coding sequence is TGTGTCAGCTCCCCCGGGGGAGGCCGCACCCAGCCCCAGCATTTT. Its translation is CVSSPGGGRTQPQHF.

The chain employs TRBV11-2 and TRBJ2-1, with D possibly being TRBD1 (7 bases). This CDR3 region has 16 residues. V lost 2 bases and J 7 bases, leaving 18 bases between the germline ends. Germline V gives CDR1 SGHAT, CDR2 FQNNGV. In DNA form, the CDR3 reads TGTGCCAGCAGCTTAATCTATGGGGCAGGGGGGAATGAGCAGTTCTTC. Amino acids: CASSLIYGAGGNEQFF.